This passage covers 16 T cell receptor beta chains from one sample sequenced in a study of blood T cells in healthy people across ages. Alongside a J-beta primer mix, a sample-barcoded 5' primer served in a second PCR lasting 7 to 11 cycles. TCRdb re-called the 5' RACE reads with MiXCR, one entry per CDR3 protein. This sample carries roughly 730,000 distinct CDR3 sequences, about 56% of them seen once, and the ten largest clones take roughly 25%. Sample: blood. The receptors originated from a man aged 35 to 55 in good health.

The chain recombines TRBV12-3 or TRBV12-4 with TRBJ1-4, with a weak D call TRBD1 (6 bases). V was cut by 1 base and J by 4 bases, with 10 bases left in between. The CDR3 is 15 amino acids. The chain's CDR3 is CASSLGGAGNEKLFF. DNA for the CDR3: TGTGCCAGCAGTTTAGGGGGGGCAGGTAATGAAAAACTGTTTTTT.

This clonotype was counted once. The CDR3 here is CASSSLRGGWGDTQYF. CDR3 sequence (DNA): TGTGCCAGCAGTTCCCTTCGCGGGGGGTGGGGAGATACGCAGTATTTT. The chain is built from TRBV27 and TRBJ2-3; the match to TRBD2 covers 8 bases. With 4 bases clipped from V and 5 bases from J, the junction kept 11 bases outside the gene matches. The CDR3 is 16 amino acids. CDR1 and CDR2 (germline): MNHEY, SMNVEV (reference sequence).

The chain employs TRBV28 and TRBJ2-7, with a weak D call TRBD1 (6 bases). CDR3 length: 17 residues. Trimming left V 2 bases short and J 7 bases short, with 24 bases between. Germline values: CDR1 MDHEN, CDR2 SYDVKM. The CDR3 is CASSLGGAAPLLREQYF. CDR3 nucleotide sequence: TGTGCCAGCAGTTTAGGGGGCGCAGCTCCCTTGCTGAGGGAGCAGTACTTC.

The V call is TRBV5-1, the J call TRBJ1-2; 7 nucleotides align to TRBD1. The CDR3 runs 14 residues. The germline V gene encodes CDR1 SGHRS and CDR2 YFSETQ. The V segment lost 0 bases and the J segment 9 bases; nucleotides outside the gene matches: 8. This CDR3 is CASSLERQGGRYTF. Written as DNA, the CDR3 is TGCGCCAGCAGCTTGGAGAGACAGGGAGGGCGCTACACCTTC.

The CDR3 bases are TGTGCCACCAGTGCCTCTGGCGGGGGCTATACGCAGTATTTT. Translated, it gives CATSASGGGYTQYF. The chain links TRBV24-1 to TRBJ2-3; D is possibly TRBD2 (7 bases). V was shortened by 5 bases and J by 7 bases, with 15 bases between the two germline ends. The CDR3 consists of 14 residues. Germline V CDR1 and CDR2: KGHDR, SFDVKD.

The chain is built from TRBV5-5 and TRBJ2-7, with 10 bases aligning to TRBD2. The assigned J gene may be wrong: the sequence end matches TRBJ2-5 better. The CDR3 consists of 16 residues. Germline V CDR1 and CDR2: SGHKS, YYEKEE (reference sequence). CDR3 loop: CASSGRTSGSGETQYF. The CDR3 region has the DNA TGTGCCAGCAGCGGGAGGACTAGCGGTTCAGGCGAGACCCAGTACTTC.

This chain joins TRBV6-5 and TRBJ2-3, with D possibly matching TRBD1 (5 bases). V was shortened by 4 bases and J by 4 bases, with 21 bases between the two germline ends. The germline V gene has CDR1 MNHEY and CDR2 SVGAGI. The CDR3 contains 17 residues. The CDR3 DNA is TGTGCCAGCAGTTCTCGCACAGGACGCCCTGGCGCAGATACGCAGTATTTT. Amino acid sequence: CASSSRTGRPGADTQYF.

The chain has TRBV29-1 and TRBJ1-6, with no clear D. The length of the CDR3 is 13 residues. The V gene's germline CDR1 is SQVTM and CDR2 ANQGSEA. V lost 4 bases and J lost 8, with 12 bases in between. CDR3 loop: CSVAGTGDSPLHF. The CDR3 bases are TGCAGCGTTGCGGGCACTGGGGATTCACCCCTCCACTTT.

In this sample, this clonotype turned up a few times. This chain joins TRBV9 and TRBJ1-6, with D unclear. Germline lookup yields CDR1 SGDLS and CDR2 YYNGEE. The CDR3 covers 16 residues. V lost 2 bases, J lost 10 bases, and 19 bases lay in between. In DNA, the CDR3 is TGTGCCAGCAGCGTCGGGGATATCAGATACGGGTCACCCCTCCACTTT. The encoded protein is CASSVGDIRYGSPLHF.

A few counts support this clonotype. This sequence joins TRBV14 and TRBJ1-1; maybe TRBD1 (5 bases). Per the germline V gene, CDR1 is SGHDN and CDR2 is FVKESK. V was shortened by 4 bases and J by 0 bases, with 9 bases between the two germline ends. The CDR3 extends over 14 amino acids. The CDR3 reads CASSPGLMNTEAFF. DNA of the CDR3: TGTGCCAGCAGCCCGGGACTGATGAACACTGAAGCTTTCTTT.

This clonotype was seen a handful of times. This chain links TRBV29-1 with TRBJ2-5; 9 bases are a match to TRBD1. This CDR3 spans 14 amino acids. Per germline, CDR1 SQVTM and CDR2 ANQGSEA. Trimming at V came to 6 bases and at J to 2 bases, leaving 7 bases not matched to a gene. The CDR3 nucleotides read TGCAGCGTAGTCCCGGGACAGGGTCAAGAGACCCAGTACTTC. It is translated as CSVVPGQGQETQYF.

This chain joins TRBV11-1 and TRBJ2-3, with D perhaps TRBD1 (6 bases). The CDR3 totals 15 residues. V was clipped by 5 bases and J by 2 bases, with 14 bases between them. The germline V gene has CDR1 SGHAT and CDR2 FQDESV (reference sequence). Written as DNA, the CDR3 is TGTGCCAGCAGCGGCGCAGGGGAGCCCACAGATACGCAGTATTTT. Translation: CASSGAGEPTDTQYF.

The chain joins TRBV4-1 to TRBJ2-2; 8 nucleotides agree with TRBD1. J lost 5 bases, V lost 0 bases, and 2 bases had no gene match. CDR1 and CDR2 (germline): MGHRA, YSYEKL. The CDR3 runs to 15 residues. CDR3 coding DNA: TGCGCCAGCAGCCAAGAGGGGGACAGGACCGGGGAGCTGTTTTTT. It is translated as CASSQEGDRTGELFF.

J is TRBJ2-7 and V is TRBV28, with TRBD2 identical over 12 bases. Germline V lookup: CDR1 MDHEN, CDR2 SYDVKM. Trimming cost V 5 bases and J 3 bases; bases outside gene matches: 8. The CDR3 runs 16 residues. CDR3 amino acids: CASSPPTSGGNYEQYF. The CDR3 nucleotides are TGTGCCAGCAGTCCTCCGACTAGCGGGGGAAACTACGAGCAGTACTTC.

The chain links TRBV14 to TRBJ1-1; D unclear. V lost 1 base, J lost 7 bases, and 13 bases lay in between. The CDR3 has 14 residues. The V gene's germline CDR1 is SGHDN and CDR2 FVKESK. The CDR3 DNA reads TGTGCCAGCAGCCAAGTTAGTACGGTAGGTGAAGCTTTCTTT. Amino acids: CASSQVSTVGEAFF.

The sample holds one count of this clonotype. The chain combines TRBV2 with TRBJ1-6, with D hard to call. V lost 8 bases and J 6 bases, leaving 8 bases between the germline ends. The CDR3 totals 12 residues. CDR1 is SNHLY, CDR2 FYNNEI, per germline. The CDR3 region has the DNA TGTGCCAGCCTTTCATCTAATTCACCCCTCCACTTT. Protein sequence: CASLSSNSPLHF.